The sequence of this T cell receptor beta chain was determined in a study of breast tumors, draining lymph nodes, adjacent tissues. Findings and limits, study-wide: Tumor T cell lymph node origin was a supported hypothesis, not proven. Compared with basal-like, luminal-like tumors shared significantly more repertoire with nontumor tissue. Tumor repertoires ranked between lymph nodes and nontumor tissue in diversity, with V and J gene preferences. Findings are consistent with lymph node origin and intratumoral expansion of most tumor T cells.

Axillary draining lymph nodes of breast cancer patients supplied the node samples. In the case of this clonotype: Antigen specificity is unknown.

Trimming shortened V by 5 bases and J by 8 bases, and 18 bases separated the two germline ends. This CDR3 spans 14 amino acids. Germline V gene data show CDR1 as SGHVS and CDR2 as FNYEAQ. TCRdb reanalysed the multiplex PCR reads using MiXCR and keeps one entry per CDR3 protein. The repertoire includes 200,000 to 300,000 distinct CDR3 sequences, around 30% of them detected once, and about 1.2% sits in the top ten. V gene TRBV7-6 combines with J gene TRBJ1-2, with D possibly being TRBD1 (5 bases). The receptor comes from a female donor with breast cancer. Some clones in this sample may be carry-over from other donors' samples. Source material: axillary lymph node tissue. The CDR3 nucleotides read TGTGCCAGCAGCGTGGCCCAGGGTGTGGGCGGCTACACCTTC. This codes for CASSVAQGVGGYTF. Filled out from reference TRBV7-6 and TRBJ1-2, the complete variable domain reads GAGVSQSPRYKVTKRGQDVALRCDPISGHVSLYWYRQALGQGPEFLTYFNYEAQQDKSGLPNDRFSAERPEGSISTLTIQRTEQRDSAMYRCASSVAQGVGGYTFGSGTRLTVV.